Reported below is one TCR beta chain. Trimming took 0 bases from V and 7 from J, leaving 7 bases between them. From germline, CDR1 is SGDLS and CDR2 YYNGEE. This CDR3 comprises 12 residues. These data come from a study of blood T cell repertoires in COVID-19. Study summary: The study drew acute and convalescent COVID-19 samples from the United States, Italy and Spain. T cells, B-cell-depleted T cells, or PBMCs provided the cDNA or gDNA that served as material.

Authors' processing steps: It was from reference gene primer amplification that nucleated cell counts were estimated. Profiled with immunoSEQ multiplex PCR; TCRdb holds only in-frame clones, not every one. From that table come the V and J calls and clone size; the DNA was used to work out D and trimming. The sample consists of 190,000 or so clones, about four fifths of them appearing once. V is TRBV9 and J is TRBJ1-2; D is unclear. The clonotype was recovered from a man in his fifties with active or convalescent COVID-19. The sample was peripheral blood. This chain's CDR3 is CASSVVASGYTF. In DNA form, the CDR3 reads TGTGCCAGCAGCGTAGTGGCCTCTGGCTACACCTTC.